This TCR beta chain was profiled in a study of blood T cell repertoires in COVID-19. As for the study in general: Acute and convalescent COVID-19 samples came from the United States, Italy and Spain. In each case, the material was cDNA or gDNA derived from T cells, B-cell-depleted T cells, or PBMCs.

CDR1 and CDR2 from the germline V gene are MNHEY and SMNVEV (reference sequence). The CDR3 spans 13 residues. V shed 7 bases, J shed 1 base, and the junction held 3 bases outside the gene matches. In the authors' methods: Nucleated cell number was recorded as an estimate derived from reference gene primer amplification. TCRdb keeps only in-frame clones here, not all; method: immunoSEQ multiplex PCR. V and J calls and clone size are copied from that table; D and trimming were computed from the DNA. The sample lists around 330,000 clones, approximately 88% occurring once. The sample taken for sequencing was peripheral blood. J is TRBJ1-1 and V is TRBV27, with TRBD1 matching 7 bases. This TCR was recovered from a woman in her fifties or sixties with active or convalescent COVID-19. The CDR3 region is CASKAGGNTEAFF. In nucleotides, the CDR3 is TGTGCCAGCAAGGCAGGGGGGAACACTGAAGCTTTCTTT.